Each of the 2 T cell receptor beta chains below was sequenced from the same sample in a study of blood T cell repertoires in COVID-19. Repertoires were generated with immunoSEQ multiplex PCR, while TCRdb's copy carries only in-frame clones and drops some. Of 270,000 or so clones listed, roughly 90% were seen once; the top ten hold roughly 2%. The sample was peripheral blood. Receptor source: a woman aged 55-69 years with COVID-19, enrolled during active disease.

The V call is TRBV6-1, the J call TRBJ1-6; D gene ambiguous. V lost 3 bases and J lost 6, with 6 bases in between. CDR1 is MNHNS, CDR2 SASEGT, per germline. The CDR3 is made up of 13 amino acids. The CDR3 nucleotides are TGTGCCAGCAGTGAGGGCTCTAATTCACCCCTCCACTTT. This gives the protein CASSEGSNSPLHF.

The chain couples TRBV5-6 to TRBJ1-2, with TRBD1 identical over 11 bases. This CDR3 is built from 15 residues. In germline, CDR1 is SGHDT, CDR2 YYEEEE. V was pared by 2 bases and J by 3 bases, with 3 bases of the junction left unmatched. The CDR3 DNA follows: TGTGCCAGCAGCTTTGGGACAGGGGGGGACTATGGCTACACCTTC. This codes for CASSFGTGGDYGYTF.